A single sample is the source of the 17 T cell receptor beta chains below, sequenced in a study of T cell responses to AZD1222 COVID-19 vaccine. Produced via immunoSEQ multiplex PCR; TCRdb's table is partial and in-frame only. The data contain roughly 120,000 clones, about 88% of them seen just once; the ten biggest clones take up approximately 19%. The sequencing here drew on peripheral blood, taken on day 0 of MenACWY control vaccination. The origin of the receptors is an adult in good health.

The chain has TRBV10-2 and TRBJ2-1, with 7 bases aligning to TRBD2. The germline V gene has CDR1 WSHSY and CDR2 SAAADI. The CDR3 contains 14 residues. V gave up 8 bases and J gave up 6 bases; unmatched junction bases: 10. CDR3 DNA sequence: TGCGCCAGCTCGCGGGGGACCTCCCTCAATGAGCAGTTCTTC. Amino acid sequence: CASSRGTSLNEQFF.

V gene TRBV23-1 combines with J gene TRBJ2-7; no clear D gene. TRBV23-1 is sorted into the ORF group, with uncertain function. Trimming removed 11 bases at V and 6 bases at J, with 8 bases between. This CDR3 comprises 9 residues. The CDR3 DNA is TGCGCCTCCCCGGGCGAGCAGTACTTC. This translates into CASPGEQYF.

The chain combines TRBV10-3 with TRBJ2-7; the match to TRBD1 covers 9 bases. The CDR3 totals 13 residues. Looked up from germline, CDR1 is ENHRY and CDR2 is SYGVKD. Germline trimming cut 10 bases from V and 5 bases from J; bases unmatched to any gene: 9. CDR3 in DNA: TGTGCCAACTCCGGGACAGGGAGAGACGAGCAGTACTTC. This codes for CANSGTGRDEQYF.

The chain combines TRBV6-5 with TRBJ2-3; tentative D call: TRBD2 (6 bases). The CDR3 has 14 amino acids. Germline-derived CDR1 and CDR2 are MNHEY and SVGAGI. V shed 2 bases and J shed 2 bases, with 8 bases lying between them. CDR3 in amino acids: CASSYRDFTDTQYF. The CDR3 DNA reads as TGTGCCAGCAGTTACAGGGACTTCACAGATACGCAGTATTTT.

V gene TRBV5-1 combines with J gene TRBJ2-3; no clear D gene. The CDR3 loop spans 14 amino acids. Germline loops: CDR1 SGHRS, CDR2 YFSETQ. V gave up 1 base and J gave up 1 base, with 7 bases separating them. This CDR3 is CASSLTSGTDTQYF. CDR3 in DNA: TGCGCCAGCAGCTTGACCAGCGGCACAGATACGCAGTATTTT.

V gene TRBV28 combines with J gene TRBJ2-1, with D uncertain. The CDR3 is 15 residues long. The germline V and J ends were trimmed by 7 bases and 1 base, with 14 bases remaining between them. CDR1 is MDHEN and CDR2 is SYDVKM in the germline V gene. The CDR3 loop reads CASTTDLTSYNEQFF. The DNA for the CDR3 is TGTGCCAGCACGACGGACCTAACTTCCTACAATGAGCAGTTCTTC.

The J gene is TRBJ2-7, the V gene TRBV5-1, with no clear D. The germline gives CDR1 SGHRS, CDR2 YFSETQ. V lost 4 bases, J lost 2 bases, and 7 bases lay in between. CDR3 length: 12 residues. The CDR3 loop is CASSVPAYEQYF. As DNA, the CDR3 is TGCGCCAGCAGCGTGCCGGCCTACGAGCAGTACTTC.

The V gene is TRBV9, the J gene TRBJ1-1, with a weak D call TRBD1 (5 bases). This CDR3 has 15 amino acids. V lost 0 bases and J 5 bases, leaving 14 bases between the germline ends. Germline values: CDR1 SGDLS, CDR2 YYNGEE. The chain's CDR3 is CASSVAPGVYTEAFF. CDR3 DNA: TGTGCCAGCAGCGTAGCACCGGGGGTATATACTGAAGCTTTCTTT.

The V and J genes are TRBV28 and TRBJ1-2; 7 bases line up with TRBD1. J was trimmed by 4 bases and V by 3 bases; bases with no gene match: 11. The germline CDR1 and CDR2 sequences are MDHEN and SYDVKM. The CDR3 runs to 16 residues. DNA of the CDR3: TGTGCCAGCAGTTTCTCAGGGGGGGGAATTGGCTATGGCTACACCTTC. As protein: CASSFSGGGIGYGYTF.

This rearrangement joins TRBV11-2 to TRBJ2-1; 8 nucleotides line up with TRBD2. The CDR3 spans 16 residues. Germline-derived CDR1 and CDR2 are SGHAT and FQNNGV. Trimming at V came to 1 base and at J to 2 bases, leaving 4 bases not matched to a gene. CDR3 nucleotides: TGTGCCAGCAGCTTAGCGGGAGGGAGGGCCTACAATGAGCAGTTCTTC. Translating it yields CASSLAGGRAYNEQFF. The full variable domain, its missing parts supplied by reference TRBV11-2 and TRBJ2-1, is EAGVAQSPRYKIIEKRQSVAFWCNPISGHATLYWYQQILGQGPKLLIQFQNNGVVDDSQLPKDRFSAERLKGVDSTLKIQPAKLEDSAVYLCASSLAGGRAYNEQFFGPGTRLTVL.

The chain recombines TRBV9 with TRBJ1-1; TRBD1 might be the D (5 bases). The germline gives CDR1 SGDLS, CDR2 YYNGEE. The CDR3 contains 12 residues. Trimming shortened V by 4 bases and J by 3 bases, and 7 bases separated the two germline ends. The DNA for the CDR3 is TGTGCCAGCAGCCAGGGTGACACTGAAGCTTTCTTT. Encoded protein: CASSQGDTEAFF.

This clone has only one observation. This chain connects TRBV5-1 to TRBJ2-1, with D unclear. Per the germline V gene, CDR1 is SGHRS and CDR2 is YFSETQ. This CDR3 is built from 14 residues. V gave up 3 bases and J gave up 0 bases, with 7 bases separating them. CDR3 nucleotides: TGCGCCAGCAGCTCGACCTACTCCTACAATGAGCAGTTCTTC. It codes for CASSSTYSYNEQFF.

The genes are TRBV3-1 (or the pseudogene TRBV3-2) and TRBJ1-4; D is unclear. Germline V lookup: CDR1 LGHDT, CDR2 YNNKEL (reference sequence). Trimming took off 4 bases at V and 5 bases at J, with 5 bases between the two ends. This CDR3 is 12 amino acids long. CDR3 in DNA: TGTGCCAGCAGCCGTCTCAATGAAAAACTGTTTTTT. As protein: CASSRLNEKLFF.

V and J are TRBV9 and TRBJ2-3, with D possibly TRBD2 on 6 matching bases. This CDR3 contains 15 residues. Germline values: CDR1 SGDLS, CDR2 YYNGEE. Trimming cost V 0 bases and J 2 bases, with 10 bases left between them. The CDR3 is CASSVVAGNTDTQYF. The CDR3 DNA is TGTGCCAGCAGCGTAGTGGCGGGGAACACAGATACGCAGTATTTT. The variable domain in full, with the rest retrieved from reference TRBV9 and TRBJ2-3, is DSGVTQTPKHLITATGQRVTLRCSPRSGDLSVYWYQQSLDQGLQFLIQYYNGEERAKGNILERFSAQQFPDLHSELNLSSLELGDSALYFCASSVVAGNTDTQYFGPGTRLTVL.

The CDR3 sequence: CASSPYRGDTEAFF. CDR3 DNA sequence: TGTGCCAGCAGCCCCTACAGGGGAGATACTGAAGCTTTCTTT. The chain uses TRBV7-9 and TRBJ1-1; the match to TRBD1 covers 7 bases. After removal of 5 bases from V and 5 bases from J, the junction contained 8 bases not matched to a gene. This CDR3 is built from 14 residues. Germline values: CDR1 SEHNR, CDR2 FQNEAQ (reference sequence).

This chain links TRBV19 with TRBJ1-2; D unclear. With 5 bases removed from V and 3 bases from J, the gap between germline ends came to 1 base. This CDR3 contains 10 residues. CDR1 LNHDA and CDR2 SQIVND come from the germline V gene (reference sequence). DNA of the CDR3: TGTGCCAGTAGTGACTATGGCTACACCTTC. Protein sequence: CASSDYGYTF.

The chain combines TRBV5-1 with TRBJ1-2; D gene ambiguous. Germline V gene lookup returns CDR1 SGHRS and CDR2 YFSETQ. V gave up 0 bases and J gave up 3 bases, with 6 bases separating them. The CDR3 runs 13 residues. CDR3 nucleotides: TGCGCCAGCAGCTTGGAAGGTGACTATGGCTACACCTTC. This encodes CASSLEGDYGYTF.